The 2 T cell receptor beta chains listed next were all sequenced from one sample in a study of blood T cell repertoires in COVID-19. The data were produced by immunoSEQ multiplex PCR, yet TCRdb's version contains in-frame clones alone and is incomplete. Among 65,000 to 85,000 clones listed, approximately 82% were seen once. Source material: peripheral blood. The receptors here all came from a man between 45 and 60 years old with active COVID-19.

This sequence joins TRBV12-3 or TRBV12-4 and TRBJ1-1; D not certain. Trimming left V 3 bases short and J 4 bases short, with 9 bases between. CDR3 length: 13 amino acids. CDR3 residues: CASSFGPSTEAFF. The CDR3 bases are TGTGCCAGCAGTTTTGGCCCGTCCACTGAAGCTTTCTTT.

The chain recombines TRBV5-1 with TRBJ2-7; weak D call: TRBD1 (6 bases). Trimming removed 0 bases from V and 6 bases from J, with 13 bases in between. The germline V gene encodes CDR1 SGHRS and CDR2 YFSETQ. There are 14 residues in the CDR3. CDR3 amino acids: CASSLAQGQGEQYF. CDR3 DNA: TGCGCCAGCAGCTTGGCTCAGGGGCAGGGCGAGCAGTACTTC. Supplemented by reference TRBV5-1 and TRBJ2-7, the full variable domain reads KAGVTQTPRYLIKTRGQQVTLSCSPISGHRSVSWYQQTPGQGLQFLFEYFSETQRNKGNFPGRFSGRQFSNSRSEMNVSTLELGDSALYLCASSLAQGQGEQYFGPGTRLTVT.